This note documents a single T cell receptor beta chain sequence. Germline CDR1 reads SGHVS; CDR2 reads FQNEAQ. The J segment lost 3 bases and the V segment lost 6 bases, leaving 5 bases of the junction unmatched. The CDR3 contains 14 residues. The authors' processing: Reference gene primer amplification gave estimated nucleated cell counts. Sequencing was performed with immunoSEQ multiplex PCR; in TCRdb, only in-frame clones are kept and a portion is missing. That table gives V, J and clone size, and the DNA gave D and trimming. The sample carries around 430,000 clones, about 83% recorded once. The record originates from a study of blood T cell repertoires in COVID-19. Study context: Researchers got acute and convalescent COVID-19 samples from the United States, Italy and Spain. T cells, B-cell-depleted T cells, or PBMCs provided the cDNA or gDNA that served as material.

The cohort comprised adults aged roughly 18 to 100 years residing in around 25 US areas. The sequencing input was PBMCs or T cells enriched from blood (not recorded which). This sequence originates from a woman aged 50 to 60 who had recovered from COVID-19. V usage is TRBV7-8 and J usage is TRBJ1-1; 9 bases fit TRBD1. In nucleotides, the CDR3 is TGTGCCAGCAGACGGGACAGGGCCTACACTGAAGCTTTCTTT. Protein product: CASRRDRAYTEAFF. Variable domain in full (rest from reference TRBV7-8 and TRBJ1-1): GAGVSQSPRYKVAKRGQDVALRCDPISGHVSLFWYQQALGQGPEFLTYFQNEAQLDKSGLPSDRFFAERPEGSVSTLKIQRTQQEDSAVYLCASRRDRAYTEAFFGQGTRLTVV.